Below are 27 T cell receptor beta chains sequenced from a single sample in a study of blood T cell repertoires in COVID-19. The method was immunoSEQ multiplex PCR; TCRdb's version includes in-frame clones alone and lacks a portion of them. The sample includes 300,000 to 350,000 clones, 75% to 90% of them seen just once. Input material: PBMCs or T cells enriched from blood (not recorded which). These receptors all stem from a man aged 25-45 years who had recovered from COVID-19.

The rearrangement uses TRBV6-5 and TRBJ2-7; D call uncertain. V was cut by 5 bases and J by 1 base, with 15 bases left in between. The CDR3 sequence is 15 residues long. CDR1 and CDR2 (germline): MNHEY, SVGAGI. As DNA, the CDR3 is TGTGCCAGCAGTCCTCGTGCCCAGACATCCTACGAGCAGTACTTC. Translated: CASSPRAQTSYEQYF.

V and J are TRBV10-2 and TRBJ2-1, with D possibly matching TRBD2 (6 bases). V shed 7 bases and J shed 8 bases, with 21 bases lying between them. Germline CDR1 WSHSY, CDR2 SAAADI. This CDR3 comprises 15 residues. The CDR3, as DNA: TGCGCCAGCACCCACGCGGGAATCCCAAGCTATGAGCAGTTCTTC. It encodes CASTHAGIPSYEQFF.

The CDR3 region is CASRNRLAGVYEQYF. CDR3 bases: TGTGCCAGCCGAAACCGACTAGCGGGGGTCTACGAGCAGTACTTC. The chain carries TRBV2 and TRBJ2-7, with 12 bases that match TRBD2. This CDR3 region has 15 residues. The ends lost 8 bases at V and 3 bases at J; junction bases unmatched: 8. Germline CDR1 and CDR2: SNHLY and FYNNEI.

This chain joins TRBV7-9 and TRBJ1-2; TRBD1 aligns across 9 bases. CDR3 length: 14 amino acids. Unmatched junction bases numbered 5, after V lost 5 bases and J lost 4 bases. Germline CDR1 reads SEHNR; CDR2 reads FQNEAQ (reference sequence). The CDR3, as DNA: TGTGCCAGCAGCGCCTGGGACAGGGTCTATGGCTACACCTTC. This gives the protein CASSAWDRVYGYTF.

The CDR3 region has the DNA TGTGCCAGCAGCCAAGAGGGGAGAGGGATCAAGACCCAGTACTTC. Encoded protein: CASSQEGRGIKTQYF. The chain is built from TRBV4-2 and TRBJ2-5; D may be TRBD2 (5 bases). CDR3 length: 15 amino acids. The V gene lost 0 bases and the J gene lost 6 bases, with 14 bases spanning the gap. Germline CDR1 is LGHNA and CDR2 is YNFKEQ.

The CDR3 DNA follows: TGTGCCAGCAGTGAAGTGAGTGGGGGGGGGCTAGGAGATACGCAGTATTTT. Encoded protein: CASSEVSGGGLGDTQYF. The chain joins TRBV6-1 to TRBJ2-3, with a weak D call TRBD2 (7 bases). Germline V gene lookup returns CDR1 MNHNS and CDR2 SASEGT. The CDR3 has 17 amino acids. Trimming removed 1 base at V and 5 bases at J, with 19 bases between.

V usage is TRBV6-5 and J usage is TRBJ2-7; 12 bases fit TRBD1. The V gene end was trimmed by 5 bases and the J gene end by 6 bases; junction bases not matched to a gene: 8. CDR1 and CDR2 (germline): MNHEY, SVGAGI. The CDR3 loop spans 15 amino acids. The CDR3 here is CASSTRDRGPPEQYF. The DNA of the CDR3 is TGTGCCAGCAGTACCCGGGACAGGGGGCCTCCCGAGCAGTACTTC.

The sample holds a few counts of this clone. The V and J genes are TRBV18 and TRBJ1-2; 12 positions agree with TRBD1. Trimming at V came to 3 bases and at J to 4 bases, leaving 0 bases not matched to a gene. CDR1 is KGHSH and CDR2 is LQKENI in the germline V gene. The length of the CDR3 is 14 residues. CDR3 sequence: CASSPGQGAYGYTF. DNA of the CDR3: TGTGCCAGCTCACCGGGACAGGGGGCCTATGGCTACACCTTC.

The chain couples TRBV10-3 to TRBJ1-2, with 8 bases aligning to TRBD1. V was clipped by 0 bases and J by 2 bases; unmatched bases: 2. CDR1 ENHRY and CDR2 SYGVKD come from the germline V gene. The CDR3 is 15 residues long. CDR3 region: CAISESGTGNYGYTF. In DNA, the CDR3 is TGTGCCATCAGTGAGTCTGGGACAGGCAACTATGGCTACACCTTC.

The chain uses TRBV18 and TRBJ2-3; D is possibly TRBD2 (6 bases). Trimming stripped 2 bases from V and 1 base from J, with 16 bases between. CDR1 and CDR2 (germline): KGHSH, LQKENI. The CDR3 has 17 residues. The CDR3, as DNA: TGTGCCAGCTCACCAGCGGGGTGGCCGATGGGCACAGATACGCAGTATTTT. Its protein is CASSPAGWPMGTDTQYF. Looking up the rest from reference TRBV18 and TRBJ2-3 gives the full variable domain: NAGVMQNPRHLVRRRGQEARLRCSPMKGHSHVYWYRQLPEEGLKFMVYLQKENIIDESGMPKERFSAEFPKEGPSILRIQQVVRGDSAAYFCASSPAGWPMGTDTQYFGPGTRLTVL.

The rearrangement joins TRBV6-9 to TRBJ2-7, with D maybe TRBD2 (5 bases). CDR1 is MNHGY, CDR2 SVAAGI, per germline. V shed 8 bases and J shed 3 bases, with 11 bases lying between them. This CDR3 spans 12 amino acids. CDR3 sequence reads: CASSTRGYEQYF. As DNA, the CDR3 is TGTGCCAGCTCGACCCGGGGCTACGAGCAGTACTTC.

The CDR3 region has the DNA TGCGCCAGCAGCCGCGGGGACGGTAGCAATCAGCCCCAGCATTTT. Translation: CASSRGDGSNQPQHF. J is TRBJ1-5 and V is TRBV5-1; D might be TRBD1 (5 bases). CDR3 length: 15 amino acids. The V end was cut by 4 bases, the J end by 0 bases, with 11 bases between. Germline assignment: CDR1 SGHRS and CDR2 YFSETQ.

J is TRBJ2-2 and V is TRBV2, with D possibly TRBD2 on 5 matching bases. V lost 7 bases and J 0 bases, leaving 18 bases between the germline ends. From germline, CDR1 is SNHLY and CDR2 FYNNEI. The CDR3 runs to 17 residues. The CDR3 sequence is CASIPTPRATNTGELFF. CDR3 DNA: TGTGCCAGCATCCCAACCCCGCGGGCAACGAACACCGGGGAGCTGTTTTTT.

The chain combines TRBV5-1 with TRBJ2-7; 9 positions match TRBD1. The CDR3 covers 15 residues. Germline values: CDR1 SGHRS, CDR2 YFSETQ. Trimming removed 3 bases from V and 2 bases from J; junction bases left unmatched: 6. CDR3 region: CASSSWGTGPYEQYF. The CDR3 bases are TGCGCCAGCAGCTCTTGGGGGACAGGGCCCTACGAGCAGTACTTC.

The chain joins TRBV11-2 to TRBJ2-4, with unresolved D. The CDR3 loop spans 16 amino acids. The V gene's germline CDR1 is SGHAT and CDR2 FQNNGV. The ends were cut back, 5 bases at V and 0 bases at J, with 14 bases in the middle. The CDR3 sequence is CASSQFISVAKNIQYF. The DNA of the CDR3 is TGTGCCAGCAGCCAATTTATCAGTGTAGCCAAAAACATTCAGTACTTC.

The CDR3 DNA follows: TGTGCCAGCTCACCACCTCAGCGGGGGGCCTACAATGAGCAGTTCTTC. Its translation: CASSPPQRGAYNEQFF. This chain uses TRBV18 with TRBJ2-1, with 9 bases identical to TRBD2. The CDR3 loop spans 16 amino acids. The V segment lost 0 bases and the J segment 2 bases; nucleotides outside the gene matches: 2. Germline values: CDR1 KGHSH, CDR2 LQKENI. Together with reference TRBV18 and TRBJ2-1, the CDR3 gives the full variable domain: NAGVMQNPRHLVRRRGQEARLRCSPMKGHSHVYWYRQLPEEGLKFMVYLQKENIIDESGMPKERFSAEFPKEGPSILRIQQVVRGDSAAYFCASSPPQRGAYNEQFFGPGTRLTVL.

This clone has only one observation. The rearrangement links TRBV3-1 (or the pseudogene TRBV3-2) to TRBJ1-2, with 11 positions matching TRBD1. Germline-derived CDR1 and CDR2 are LGHDT and YNNKEL (reference sequence). Germline trimming cut 0 bases from V and 6 bases from J; bases unmatched to any gene: 3. This CDR3 comprises 15 residues. In DNA form, the CDR3 reads TGTGCCAGCAGCCAAGATCGGACAGGGGGCGATGGCTACACCTTC. Translation: CASSQDRTGGDGYTF.

This chain links TRBV30 with TRBJ1-2; TRBD1 matches at 7 bases. V trimming: 6 bases; J trimming: 8 bases; junction bases outside the gene matches: 9. The CDR3 totals 12 residues. CDR1 is GTSNPN and CDR2 is SVGIG in the germline V gene (reference sequence). The CDR3 bases are TGTGCCTGTTCCGACCAGGGGGGCGGCTACACCTTC. It translates to CACSDQGGGYTF.

The rearrangement joins TRBV18 to TRBJ2-7; TRBD1 matches 8 bases. This CDR3 spans 14 amino acids. With 5 bases clipped from V and 2 bases from J, the junction kept 5 bases outside the gene matches. CDR1 is KGHSH and CDR2 is LQKENI in the germline V gene. CDR3 amino acids: CASSREGQAYEQYF. CDR3 in DNA: TGTGCCAGCTCAAGAGAGGGACAGGCCTACGAGCAGTACTTC.

The CDR3 loop reads CASSLGGPGTEPNGYTF. The CDR3 DNA is TGCGCCAGCAGCTTGGGGGGCCCTGGGACAGAGCCAAATGGCTACACCTTC. This chain uses TRBV5-1 with TRBJ1-2; 7 positions agree with TRBD1. The ends lost 0 bases at V and 6 bases at J; junction bases unmatched: 14. The V gene's germline CDR1 is SGHRS and CDR2 YFSETQ. The CDR3 contains 17 residues.

This clone was seen just once. The chain uses TRBV29-1 and TRBJ1-1, with TRBD1 as a possible D gene (5 bases). Trimming cost V 1 base and J 8 bases, with 8 bases left between them. This CDR3 is built from 11 residues. The germline gives CDR1 SQVTM, CDR2 ANQGSEA. The CDR3 region has the DNA TGCAGCGTTGAAGGGACAACCGAAGCTTTCTTT. This codes for CSVEGTTEAFF.

V usage is TRBV28 and J usage is TRBJ2-3; TRBD2 agrees at 8 bases. In germline, CDR1 is MDHEN, CDR2 SYDVKM. V lost 11 bases and J lost 2; bases outside the gene matches: 6. The CDR3 length is 13 residues. The CDR3 coding sequence is TGTGCCTGGCGGGGGGCCTCCACAGATACGCAGTATTTT. It yields the protein CAWRGASTDTQYF.

The chain has TRBV12-3 or TRBV12-4 and TRBJ1-2; D uncertain. The CDR3 loop spans 13 amino acids. V was cut by 3 bases and J by 4 bases, with 9 bases left in between. CDR3 bases: TGTGCCAGCAGTTTGGAGGGAACCTATGGCTACACCTTC. It specifies CASSLEGTYGYTF.

The genes are TRBV27 and TRBJ2-3, with a tentative D call TRBD2 (6 bases). Per the germline V gene, CDR1 is MNHEY and CDR2 is SMNVEV (reference sequence). The length of the CDR3 is 16 residues. The V and J ends lost 3 bases and 3 bases respectively, with 16 bases between them. The CDR3 protein is CASSFQWGERTDTQYF. CDR3 coding DNA: TGTGCCAGCAGTTTCCAGTGGGGGGAAAGAACAGATACGCAGTATTTT.

The chain combines TRBV18 with TRBJ2-7, with 8 bases fitting TRBD1. Germline trimming cut 3 bases from V and 4 bases from J; bases unmatched to any gene: 5. The CDR3 is 14 amino acids. CDR1 and CDR2 (germline): KGHSH, LQKENI. The DNA for the CDR3 is TGTGCCAGCTCACCTTTGACAGGGGAGTACGAGCAGTACTTC. Translating gives CASSPLTGEYEQYF. The full variable domain, in which reference TRBV18 and TRBJ2-7 provide the parts outside the CDR3, is NAGVMQNPRHLVRRRGQEARLRCSPMKGHSHVYWYRQLPEEGLKFMVYLQKENIIDESGMPKERFSAEFPKEGPSILRIQQVVRGDSAAYFCASSPLTGEYEQYFGPGTRLTVT.

The chain is built from TRBV7-6 and TRBJ1-4; D possibly corresponds to TRBD1 (6 bases). This CDR3 has 16 residues. Germline CDR1 is SGHVS and CDR2 is FNYEAQ. V lost 5 bases and J 0 bases, leaving 13 bases between the germline ends. The CDR3 nucleotides are TGTGCCAGCAGCGAACGACAGGCCTCAACTAATGAAAAACTGTTTTTT. Encoded protein: CASSERQASTNEKLFF.

J is TRBJ1-1 and V is TRBV2; TRBD1 matches at 7 bases. V shed 6 bases, J shed 0 bases, and the junction held 13 bases outside the gene matches. CDR1 and CDR2 from the germline V gene are SNHLY and FYNNEI. CDR3 length: 17 residues. The CDR3 spells CASRGGQSQYMNTEAFF. Written as DNA, the CDR3 is TGTGCCAGCAGGGGGGGACAGTCCCAGTACATGAACACTGAAGCTTTCTTT.